This passage covers 30 T cell receptor beta chains from one sample sequenced in a study of CD8 T cells in ankylosing spondylitis. Study conclusions and caveats: It appeared that ankylosing spondylitis blood was characterized by a TCR beta motif of about 8 highly homologous variants.

TCRdb itself ran the 5' RACE reads through MiXCR, one entry per CDR3 protein. This repertoire shows about 220,000 distinct CDR3 sequences, just under 7.5% found once; its top ten account for 12% to 15%. These receptors are not linked to any known antigen. The sequenced material came from blood, either unsorted or a sorted T cell fraction (not recorded which). These receptors were taken from a male donor with ankylosing spondylitis.

This clonotype was detected many times. The rearrangement links TRBV27 to TRBJ2-7, with 9 bases matching TRBD2. In germline, CDR1 is MNHEY, CDR2 SMNVEV (reference sequence). V lost 4 bases and J lost 6; bases outside the gene matches: 13. The CDR3 is 16 residues long. In DNA form, the CDR3 reads TGTGCCAGCAGTTCCCTCATGGGACTAGCAGGCAGCGAGCAGTACTTC. Its protein product is CASSSLMGLAGSEQYF.

This clonotype came up many times. The chain carries TRBV29-1 and TRBJ2-7, with 7 bases that match TRBD1. Per the germline V gene, CDR1 is SQVTM and CDR2 is ANQGSEA. The V and J ends lost 4 bases and 3 bases, in that order; junction bases with no gene match: 3. CDR3 size: 12 residues. The CDR3 region has the DNA TGCAGCGTTGGGGGACAGTGCTACGAGCAGTACTTC. Its translation is CSVGGQCYEQYF.

This clonotype has just a few counts. In nucleotides, the CDR3 is TGTGCCAGCAGTGCACTAGGCGAGGGCGCAGATACGCAGTATTTT. This translates into CASSALGEGADTQYF. The chain joins TRBV28 to TRBJ2-3; D possibly corresponds to TRBD2 (5 bases). The CDR3 spans 15 residues. V was shortened by 5 bases and J by 4 bases, with 16 bases between the two germline ends. The V gene's germline CDR1 is MDHEN and CDR2 SYDVKM.

This chain joins TRBV6-1 and TRBJ1-2; tentative D call: TRBD1 (5 bases). There are 15 residues in the CDR3. Germline V gene data show CDR1 as MNHNS and CDR2 as SASEGT. Trimming pared 7 bases from V and 3 bases from J, leaving 18 bases between. As DNA, the CDR3 is TGTGCCAGCAAGACTACAGGTGCGATTCACTATGGCTACACCTTC. Residues: CASKTTGAIHYGYTF.

Remarks on this clonotype: A much larger clone differs by one base, so this may be a read error. The rearrangement links TRBV20-1 to TRBJ2-1, with a weak D call TRBD2 (5 bases). CDR3 size: 15 residues. Germline values: CDR1 DFQATT, CDR2 SNEGSKA (reference sequence). CDR3 loop: CSARGYGNSPNEQLF. Here the CDR3 DNA reads TGCAGTGCTAGAGGGTACGGGAACAGCCCAAATGAGCAGCTCTTC.

This clonotype was observed at least ten times. The chain uses TRBV25-1 and TRBJ2-1; tentative D call: TRBD2 (5 bases). CDR1 and CDR2 from the germline V gene are MGHDK and SYGVNS. The CDR3 is 16 residues long. Trimming cost V 6 bases and J 8 bases, with 23 bases left between them. The CDR3 DNA sequence: TGTGCCAGCAGCCCCCTTAGCTTGGGAGAGGGCTATGAGCAGTTCTTC. Its translation: CASSPLSLGEGYEQFF. The variable domain in full, completed from reference TRBV25-1 and TRBJ2-1, reads EADIYQTPRYLVIGTGKKITLECSQTMGHDKMYWYQQDPGMELHLIHYSYGVNSTEKGDLSSESTVSRIRTEHFPLTLESARPSHTSQYLCASSPLSLGEGYEQFFGPGTRLTVL.

This clonotype showed up many times. The genes are TRBV20-1 and TRBJ2-4, with D unclear. The CDR3 covers 16 residues. Trimming pared 2 bases from V and 2 bases from J, leaving 16 bases between. Germline CDR1 reads DFQATT; CDR2 reads SNEGSKA (reference sequence). For the CDR3, the DNA is TGCAGTGCTAGACCCCAGACCCCACAGTCCAAAAACATTCAGTACTTC. As protein: CSARPQTPQSKNIQYF.

This clonotype has ten or more counts. J is TRBJ2-3 and V is TRBV2; TRBD1 is a possible D gene (6 bases). V was pared by 9 bases and J by 1 base, with 14 bases between. The CDR3 contains 14 residues. From germline, CDR1 is SNHLY and CDR2 FYNNEI. CDR3 DNA sequence: TGTGCCAGAGAACAGGGTAGAGGCACAGATACGCAGTATTTT. The encoded protein is CAREQGRGTDTQYF.

This clonotype occurred a few times. The J gene is TRBJ2-7, the V gene TRBV7-6; 10 bases map to TRBD2. The CDR3 length is 15 residues. Germline CDR1 is SGHVS and CDR2 is FNYEAQ. V trimming: 3 bases; J trimming: 4 bases; junction bases outside the gene matches: 6. The CDR3 region is CASSFEAGGPYEQYF. CDR3 DNA sequence: TGTGCCAGCAGCTTTGAAGCGGGAGGGCCGTACGAGCAGTACTTC.

V is TRBV12-3 or TRBV12-4 and J is TRBJ2-2, with D tentatively TRBD1 (5 bases). The CDR3 has 16 residues. The V end lost 8 bases, the J end lost 0 bases, and 16 bases lay between the germline ends. The CDR3 sequence: CASYPWGRANTGELFF. DNA for the CDR3: TGTGCCAGCTACCCGTGGGGCAGGGCGAACACCGGGGAGCTGTTTTTT.

The chain joins TRBV7-2 to TRBJ1-2; 9 nucleotides match TRBD1. The J segment lost 7 bases and the V segment lost 7 bases, leaving 13 bases of the junction unmatched. This CDR3 spans 15 amino acids. Germline V lookup: CDR1 SGHTA, CDR2 FQGNSA. CDR3 amino acids: CASTYGTGGVGGYTF. In DNA, the CDR3 is TGTGCCAGCACTTACGGAACAGGGGGCGTTGGTGGCTACACCTTC.

The genes are TRBV6-2 or TRBV6-3 and TRBJ1-5; 10 bases line up with TRBD1. Trimming cost V 4 bases and J 1 base; bases outside gene matches: 7. The CDR3 length is 17 residues. The V gene's germline CDR1 is MNHEY and CDR2 SVGEGT. Here the CDR3 DNA reads TGTGCCAGCAGTTCCGTCCCGGGACAGGGGAGCAATCAGCCCCAGCATTTT. This encodes CASSSVPGQGSNQPQHF.

There are a few counts of this clonotype. The V and J genes are TRBV4-1 and TRBJ2-7; D might be TRBD2 (5 bases). Germline V gene data show CDR1 as MGHRA and CDR2 as YSYEKL. V gave up 0 bases and J gave up 1 base, with 16 bases separating them. This CDR3 is built from 17 residues. CDR3 loop: CASSQDSGSEDSYEQYF. The CDR3 DNA is TGCGCCAGCAGCCAAGATAGTGGGAGCGAAGATTCCTACGAGCAGTACTTC.

At least ten counts were recorded for this clonotype. V and J are TRBV9 and TRBJ2-7; no definite D call. The CDR3 consists of 14 residues. Germline V gene sequence: CDR1 SGDLS, CDR2 YYNGEE. Deletions cut 3 bases from V and 2 bases from J, with 12 bases between. The CDR3 DNA follows: TGTGCCAGCAGCGGACCGGGTCCAACCTACGAGCAGTACTTC. Translated, it gives CASSGPGPTYEQYF.

Many counts were recorded for this clonotype. V usage is TRBV12-3 or TRBV12-4 and J usage is TRBJ2-7; 7 bases line up with TRBD1. The length of the CDR3 is 17 residues. The V segment lost 6 bases and the J segment 2 bases; nucleotides outside the gene matches: 16. DNA of the CDR3: TGTGCCAGCAGCCCCCGACAGGGCACAAGGATTCCCTACGAGCAGTACTTC. As protein: CASSPRQGTRIPYEQYF.

This clonotype has ten or more counts. The chain uses TRBV5-6 and TRBJ1-1; D is unclear. This CDR3 comprises 13 residues. Per germline, CDR1 SGHDT and CDR2 YYEEEE. Trimming stripped 0 bases from V and 2 bases from J, with 5 bases between. The CDR3 coding sequence is TGTGCCAGCAGCTTGGTTTCTAACACTGAAGCTTTCTTT. Translated, it gives CASSLVSNTEAFF.

In this sample, this clonotype turned up many times. The V and J genes are TRBV11-2 and TRBJ2-1, with 7 nucleotides matching TRBD2. V lost 2 bases to trimming and J lost 4 bases; unmatched junction nucleotides: 5. The CDR3 length is 15 residues. CDR1 SGHAT and CDR2 FQNNGV come from the germline V gene. CDR3 nucleotides: TGTGCCAGCAGCTTATCGACTAGCCCGTACAATGAGCAGTTCTTC. Amino acids: CASSLSTSPYNEQFF.

This clonotype was found a few times. The chain combines TRBV5-6 with TRBJ2-7; 9 positions match TRBD2. After removal of 0 bases from V and 2 bases from J, the junction contained 6 bases not matched to a gene. The V gene's germline CDR1 is SGHDT and CDR2 YYEEEE. This CDR3 contains 16 residues. Written as DNA, the CDR3 is TGTGCCAGCAGCTTGGAAACTAGCGGGTGGCCCTACGAGCAGTACTTC. Protein sequence: CASSLETSGWPYEQYF.

This clonotype was recorded a few times. The V gene is TRBV5-6, the J gene TRBJ1-2; D unresolved. This CDR3 contains 12 residues. The V gene lost 4 bases and the J gene lost 7 bases, with 11 bases spanning the gap. CDR1 and CDR2 from the germline V gene are SGHDT and YYEEEE. The CDR3 DNA is TGTGCCAGCAGCGCCACCTCTTCTGGCTACACCTTC. Protein: CASSATSSGYTF.

The genes are TRBV5-1 and TRBJ2-7, with D maybe TRBD1 (5 bases). Germline V lookup: CDR1 SGHRS, CDR2 YFSETQ. V lost 0 bases, J lost 0 bases, and 10 bases lay in between. The length of the CDR3 is 15 residues. For the CDR3, the DNA is TGCGCCAGCAGCTTGGATCAGGGCCTCTCCTACGAGCAGTACTTC. Translation: CASSLDQGLSYEQYF.

This clonotype came up many times. The gene calls are TRBV6-1 and TRBJ1-1; unclear D gene. This CDR3 region has 13 residues. Germline loops: CDR1 MNHNS, CDR2 SASEGT. The ends were cut back, 6 bases at V and 2 bases at J, with 10 bases in the middle. The CDR3 loop is CASSRGLNTEAFF. The CDR3 DNA follows: TGTGCCAGCAGCCGAGGGCTCAACACTGAAGCTTTCTTT.

This clonotype was counted at least ten times. The chain couples TRBV28 to TRBJ1-5; D is unresolved. There are 16 residues in the CDR3. Looked up from germline, CDR1 is MDHEN and CDR2 is SYDVKM. Trimming stripped 6 bases from V and 4 bases from J, with 19 bases between. The DNA of the CDR3 is TGTGCCAGCAGGACGGCACAGCCTATAGCAAATCAGCCCCAGCATTTT. It yields the protein CASRTAQPIANQPQHF.

This clonotype has a count of ten or more. The rearrangement joins TRBV6-2 or TRBV6-3 to TRBJ2-7; TRBD1 is a possible D gene (6 bases). Germline CDR1 and CDR2: MNHEY and SVGEGT. The V end lost 0 bases, the J end lost 3 bases, and 9 bases lay between the germline ends. This CDR3 is built from 14 residues. The CDR3 DNA is TGTGCCAGCAGTTACTCGTGGGGACACTACGAGCAGTACTTC. Protein: CASSYSWGHYEQYF.

A few counts support this clonotype. This rearrangement joins TRBV4-2 to TRBJ2-7, with a possible D match to TRBD1 (6 bases). Germline loops: CDR1 LGHNA, CDR2 YNFKEQ. The germline V and J ends were trimmed by 3 bases and 5 bases, with 11 bases remaining between them. This CDR3 comprises 13 residues. The CDR3 DNA sequence: TGTGCCAGCAGCCATAACAGGGAACACGAGCAGTACTTC. Its protein is CASSHNREHEQYF.

This clonotype was observed many times. The chain employs TRBV5-6 and TRBJ2-7; D uncertain. V lost 0 bases and J lost 7, with 11 bases in between. Per the germline V gene, CDR1 is SGHDT and CDR2 is YYEEEE. The CDR3 has 13 amino acids. CDR3 coding DNA: TGTGCCAGCAGCTTGGGGTCAAACCGAGAGCAGTACTTC. This gives the protein CASSLGSNREQYF.

This clonotype was found many times. V is TRBV6-2 or TRBV6-3 and J is TRBJ2-1; the match to TRBD2 covers 11 bases. J gave up 4 bases and V 2 bases, and 4 bases lay outside the gene matches. The CDR3 runs 16 residues. Germline V gene sequence: CDR1 MNHEY, CDR2 SVGEGT. The CDR3 loop reads CASSYPTSGAYNEQFF. In DNA form, the CDR3 reads TGTGCCAGCAGTTACCCGACTAGCGGGGCTTACAATGAGCAGTTCTTC.

This clonotype showed up just a few times. This chain links TRBV11-2 with TRBJ2-2, with 10 bases identical to TRBD2. The germline V gene encodes CDR1 SGHAT and CDR2 FQNNGV. V gave up 0 bases and J gave up 4 bases; unmatched junction bases: 5. CDR3 length equals 17 residues. Written as DNA, the CDR3 is TGTGCCAGCAGCTTAGATCTAGCGGGAGTTTTCACCGGGGAGCTGTTTTTT. Its protein product is CASSLDLAGVFTGELFF.

This clonotype was seen many times. The rearrangement links TRBV5-1 to TRBJ2-3, with D tentatively TRBD2 (5 bases). The germline V gene encodes CDR1 SGHRS and CDR2 YFSETQ. The V and J ends lost 2 bases and 9 bases respectively, with 13 bases between them. The CDR3 spans 13 residues. The CDR3 DNA follows: TGCGCCAGCAGCTTCGGGGTTAAGTACACGCAGTATTTT. It codes for CASSFGVKYTQYF.

This clonotype was recorded at least ten times. The CDR3 loop reads CASSHEGLAGDTQYF. The CDR3 DNA sequence: TGCGCCAGCAGCCACGAGGGACTAGCGGGAGATACGCAGTATTTT. This chain joins TRBV4-3 and TRBJ2-3, with 12 bases identical to TRBD2. This CDR3 comprises 15 residues. Germline trimming cut 3 bases from V and 5 bases from J; bases unmatched to any gene: 3. CDR1 is LGHNA and CDR2 is YSLEER in the germline V gene.

This clonotype was detected only a few times. The CDR3 DNA reads TGTGCCAGCAGTTTATCCCCCGGGACAGGGGTCGTTGGCTATGGCTACACCTTC. Translated, it gives CASSLSPGTGVVGYGYTF. This rearrangement joins TRBV27 to TRBJ1-2, with TRBD1 matching 10 bases. The V segment lost 0 bases and the J segment 4 bases; nucleotides outside the gene matches: 11. This CDR3 has 18 residues. Germline V CDR1 and CDR2: MNHEY, SMNVEV (reference sequence).